The clone carrying this T cell receptor (beta chain) was seen more than once but under ten times. What it recognizes is unknown. The V end lost 0 bases, the J end lost 5 bases, and 13 bases lay between the germline ends. This CDR3 comprises 15 residues. The entry originates in a study of response to subunit inactivated influenza vaccine. Study results and caveats: There was a suggestion from the authors that each seasonal influenza vaccination recruits few new T cells.

One entry per CDR3 protein results from TCRdb running MiXCR on the RT-PCR reads. The table includes 600,000 to 700,000 distinct CDR3 sequences, around 13% detected once. The chain combines TRBV12-3 or TRBV12-4 with TRBJ2-5; D may be TRBD1 (5 bases). Sequenced here: PBMCs from blood, sampled roughly 2 weeks before vaccination. This receptor was taken from a man between 50 and 59 years old who received an inactivated influenza vaccine. The CDR3: CASSLALGQGETQYF. In DNA, the CDR3 is TGTGCCAGCAGTTTAGCGCTCGGGCAGGGCGAGACCCAGTACTTC.